This entry lists 15 T cell receptor beta chains sequenced from one sample in a study of glioma-infiltrating T cells after dendritic cell vaccination. Clones were read by immunoSEQ multiplex PCR, and TCRdb kept only the in-frame ones, dropping some. The sample consists of 80,000 to 100,000 clones, around three quarters of them appearing once. The sequencing used blood, collected before dendritic cell vaccination. All receptors derive from a human donor with glioblastoma.

The chain uses TRBV6-5 and TRBJ2-2; 7 positions agree with TRBD2. This CDR3 contains 15 residues. V dropped 2 bases and J dropped 1; count of bases not matched to a gene: 1. Per germline, CDR1 MNHEY and CDR2 SVGAGI. In DNA form, the CDR3 reads TGTGCCAGCAGTTACGGCGGGGGGAACACCGGGGAGCTGTTTTTT. It specifies CASSYGGGNTGELFF.

The chain couples TRBV5-4 to TRBJ2-1; 13 positions agree with TRBD2. V shed 0 bases, J shed 3 bases, and the junction held 0 bases outside the gene matches. The CDR3 extends over 16 amino acids. From germline, CDR1 is SGHNT and CDR2 YYREEE (reference sequence). Here the CDR3 reads CASSLGTSGGYNEQFF. The CDR3 DNA follows: TGTGCCAGCAGCTTGGGGACTAGCGGGGGCTACAATGAGCAGTTCTTC.

V gene TRBV6-5 combines with J gene TRBJ2-5; maybe TRBD1 (7 bases). Trimming cost V 5 bases and J 7 bases, with 8 bases left between them. The CDR3 consists of 11 residues. Germline V CDR1 and CDR2: MNHEY, SVGAGI. The CDR3, as DNA: TGTGCCAGCAGTCAGGGGGGGACCCAGTACTTC. Translating it yields CASSQGGTQYF.

This clone showed up just a few times. The chain has TRBV9 and TRBJ2-1; 7 bases map to TRBD2. Germline V CDR1 and CDR2: SGDLS, YYNGEE. Losses at the gene ends were 1 base for V and 7 bases for J; bases not matched to a gene: 11. This CDR3 contains 16 residues. The CDR3 loop reads CASSVQSGKVGNEQFF. The CDR3 coding sequence is TGTGCCAGCAGCGTACAAAGCGGGAAAGTTGGTAATGAGCAGTTCTTC.

This clone was seen a few times. The V and J genes are TRBV2 and TRBJ2-1; 8 bases agree with TRBD2. Germline V lookup: CDR1 SNHLY, CDR2 FYNNEI. V was clipped by 7 bases and J by 2 bases; unmatched bases: 16. This CDR3 region has 18 residues. The CDR3 region has the DNA TGTGCCAGCACTCCCCGAGTCCGACTAGCGCCGACCTACAATGAGCAGTTCTTC. Protein sequence: CASTPRVRLAPTYNEQFF.

CDR3 region: CASSARLAGEYNEQFF. CDR3 DNA: TGTGCCAGCTCAGCCAGACTAGCGGGAGAATACAATGAGCAGTTCTTC. The chain employs TRBV18 and TRBJ2-1; 12 nucleotides agree with TRBD2. The CDR3 loop spans 16 amino acids. V lost 5 bases, J lost 4 bases, and 6 bases stayed unmatched. Germline assignment: CDR1 KGHSH and CDR2 LQKENI.

The chain has TRBV4-1 and TRBJ1-2; unclear D gene. Trimming took 1 base from V and 1 from J, leaving 7 bases between them. The CDR3 consists of 14 residues. Germline V CDR1 and CDR2: MGHRA, YSYEKL. The CDR3 is CASSQVDNNYGYTF. CDR3 DNA sequence: TGCGCCAGCAGCCAAGTAGACAATAACTATGGCTACACCTTC.

This clone was picked up one time. V gene TRBV6-7 combines with J gene TRBJ2-1; TRBD2 aligns across 12 bases. TRBV6-7 falls under the ORF class, with uncertain function. Trimming removed 5 bases from V and 6 bases from J; junction bases left unmatched: 8. The CDR3 has 16 residues. This chain's CDR3 is CASSATSSGRANEQFF. The CDR3 DNA follows: TGTGCCAGCAGTGCAACGTCTAGCGGGAGGGCCAATGAGCAGTTCTTC.

This chain connects TRBV5-1 to TRBJ2-1; D is perhaps TRBD1 (6 bases). The CDR3 has 15 amino acids. V lost 6 bases and J lost 4, with 17 bases in between. Germline V gives CDR1 SGHRS, CDR2 YFSETQ. The CDR3 nucleotides read TGCGCCAGCACCTGGGACAATAGAAATTACAATGAGCAGTTCTTC. As protein: CASTWDNRNYNEQFF.

The chain is built from TRBV7-9 and TRBJ1-3; D gene ambiguous. The CDR3 totals 14 residues. Trimming removed 5 bases at V and 0 bases at J, with 8 bases between. Germline V CDR1 and CDR2: SEHNR, FQNEAQ (reference sequence). The CDR3 DNA follows: TGTGCCAGCAGCAAACCGAGCTCTGGAAACACCATATATTTT. Its translation: CASSKPSSGNTIYF.

This chain joins TRBV12-5 and TRBJ1-1; D unresolved. V lost 10 bases, J lost 0 bases, and 12 bases lay in between. The germline V gene encodes CDR1 LGHNT and CDR2 FRNRAP. The CDR3 consists of 13 residues. The CDR3 sequence: CATGEVMNTEAFF. The CDR3 DNA sequence: TGTGCTACCGGGGAGGTAATGAACACTGAAGCTTTCTTT.

The chain couples TRBV5-1 to TRBJ1-1; D remains ambiguous. V was clipped by 0 bases and J by 1 base, with 7 bases between them. CDR3 length: 14 residues. Per germline, CDR1 SGHRS and CDR2 YFSETQ. CDR3 nucleotides: TGCGCCAGCAGCTTGGGCGGGGAGAACACTGAAGCTTTCTTT. It is translated as CASSLGGENTEAFF.

A single count supports this clone. CDR3 sequence: CAWSPGTVRSPLHF. The CDR3 nucleotides are TGTGCCTGGAGCCCCGGGACAGTGCGTTCACCCCTCCACTTT. The chain has TRBV30 and TRBJ1-6, with 7 bases fitting TRBD1. V was pared by 3 bases and J by 9 bases, with 8 bases of the junction left unmatched. The V gene's germline CDR1 is GTSNPN and CDR2 SVGIG (reference sequence). The CDR3 spans 14 residues.

The sample holds a few counts of this clone. The chain employs TRBV6-5 and TRBJ2-3; 8 nucleotides match TRBD2. Germline loops: CDR1 MNHEY, CDR2 SVGAGI. This CDR3 comprises 16 residues. Losses at the gene ends were 0 bases for V and 1 base for J; bases not matched to a gene: 3. The CDR3 DNA follows: TGTGCCAGCAGTTACTCCGGGGGGGCCGGCACAGATACGCAGTATTTT. This sequence encodes CASSYSGGAGTDTQYF.

The chain's CDR3 is CASSQIGNRAGGPEAFF. CDR3 bases: TGCGCCAGCAGCCAAATAGGGAATAGGGCAGGGGGCCCTGAAGCTTTCTTT. This chain joins TRBV4-1 and TRBJ1-1; 8 bases are a match to TRBD1. The V gene end was trimmed by 2 bases and the J gene end by 6 bases; junction bases not matched to a gene: 14. The CDR3 contains 17 residues. Looked up from germline, CDR1 is MGHRA and CDR2 is YSYEKL.